This T cell receptor beta chain was profiled in a study of T cell responses to AZD1222 COVID-19 vaccine. V shed 3 bases and J shed 8 bases, with 10 bases lying between them. Germline-derived CDR1 and CDR2 are ENHRY and SYGVKD. The CDR3 consists of 13 residues. Profiling relied on immunoSEQ multiplex PCR, and the TCRdb table lists in-frame clones only, not all of them. The sample has 150,000 to 200,000 clones, around 88% seen once. Here the sequenced sample was peripheral blood, taken on day 0 of AZD1222 vaccination. This clonotype was obtained from an adult in good health. V gene TRBV10-3 combines with J gene TRBJ1-4; no definite D call. The CDR3 sequence: CAISDPKAEKLFF. The CDR3 DNA reads TGTGCCATCAGTGATCCTAAGGCCGAAAAACTGTTTTTT.